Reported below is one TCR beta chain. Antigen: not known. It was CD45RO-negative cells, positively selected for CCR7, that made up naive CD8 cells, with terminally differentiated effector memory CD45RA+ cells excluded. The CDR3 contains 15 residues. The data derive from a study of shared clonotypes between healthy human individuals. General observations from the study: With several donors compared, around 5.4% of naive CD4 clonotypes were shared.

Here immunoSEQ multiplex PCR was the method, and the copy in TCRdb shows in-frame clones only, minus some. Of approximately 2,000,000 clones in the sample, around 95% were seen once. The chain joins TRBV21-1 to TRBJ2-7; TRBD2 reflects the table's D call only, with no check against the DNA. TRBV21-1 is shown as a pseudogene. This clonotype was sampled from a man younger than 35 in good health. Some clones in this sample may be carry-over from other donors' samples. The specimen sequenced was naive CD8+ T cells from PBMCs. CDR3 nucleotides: TGTGCCAGCAGCAAAGAACCATTACTCTCCTACGAGCAGTACTTC. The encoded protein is CASSKEPLLSYEQYF.